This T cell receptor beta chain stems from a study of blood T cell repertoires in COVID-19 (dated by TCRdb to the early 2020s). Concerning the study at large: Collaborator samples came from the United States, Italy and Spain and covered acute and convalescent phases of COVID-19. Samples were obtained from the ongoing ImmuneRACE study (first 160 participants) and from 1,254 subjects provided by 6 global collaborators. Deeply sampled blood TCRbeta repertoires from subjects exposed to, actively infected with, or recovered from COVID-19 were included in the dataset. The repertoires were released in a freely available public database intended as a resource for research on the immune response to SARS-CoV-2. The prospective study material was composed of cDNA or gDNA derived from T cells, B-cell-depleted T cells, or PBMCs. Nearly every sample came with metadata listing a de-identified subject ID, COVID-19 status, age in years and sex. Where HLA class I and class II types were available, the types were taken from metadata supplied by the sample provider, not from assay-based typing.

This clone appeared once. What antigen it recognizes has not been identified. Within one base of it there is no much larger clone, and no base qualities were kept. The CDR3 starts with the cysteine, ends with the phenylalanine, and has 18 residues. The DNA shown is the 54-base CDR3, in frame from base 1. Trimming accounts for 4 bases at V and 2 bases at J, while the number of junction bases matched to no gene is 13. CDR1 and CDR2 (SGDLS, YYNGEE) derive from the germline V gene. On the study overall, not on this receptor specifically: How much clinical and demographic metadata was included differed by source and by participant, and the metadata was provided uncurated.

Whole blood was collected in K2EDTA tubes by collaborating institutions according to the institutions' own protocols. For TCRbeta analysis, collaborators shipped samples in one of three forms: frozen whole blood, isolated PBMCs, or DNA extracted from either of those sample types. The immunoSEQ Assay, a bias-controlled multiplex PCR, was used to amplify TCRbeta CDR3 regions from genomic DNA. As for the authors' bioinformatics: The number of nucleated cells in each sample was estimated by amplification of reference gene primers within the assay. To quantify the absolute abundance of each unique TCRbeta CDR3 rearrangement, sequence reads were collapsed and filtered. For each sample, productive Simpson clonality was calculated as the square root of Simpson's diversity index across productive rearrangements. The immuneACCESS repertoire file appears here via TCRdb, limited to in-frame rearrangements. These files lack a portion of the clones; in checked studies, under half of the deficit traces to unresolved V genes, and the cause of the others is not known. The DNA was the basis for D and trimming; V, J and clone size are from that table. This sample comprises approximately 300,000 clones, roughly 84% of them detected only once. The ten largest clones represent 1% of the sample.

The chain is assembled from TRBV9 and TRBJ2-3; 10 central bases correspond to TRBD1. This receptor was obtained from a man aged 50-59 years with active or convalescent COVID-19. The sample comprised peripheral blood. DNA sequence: TGTGCCAGCAGCTTCGAACGGGACAGGGGTTCTGACACAGATACGCAGTATTTT. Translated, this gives CASSFERDRGSDTDTQYF. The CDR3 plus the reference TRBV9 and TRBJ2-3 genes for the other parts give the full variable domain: DSGVTQTPKHLITATGQRVTLRCSPRSGDLSVYWYQQSLDQGLQFLIQYYNGEERAKGNILERFSAQQFPDLHSELNLSSLELGDSALYFCASSFERDRGSDTDTQYFGPGTRLTVL.